The entry below gives a single T cell receptor (beta chain) sequence along with its context. The sample's treatment: preoperative locoregional IRX-2 cytokine immunotherapy. Patients received preoperative, locoregional IRX-2 cytokine immunotherapy in a phase Ib study. The V end was cut by 5 bases, the J end by 3 bases, with 6 bases between. CDR1 and CDR2 (germline): LNHDA, SQIVND (reference sequence). The CDR3 has 12 amino acids. This sample was taken from a study of preoperative IRX-2 immunotherapy in early breast cancer. Assay used: immunoSEQ multiplex PCR; TCRdb lists only in-frame clones, some missing. Seen here are around 35,000 clones, 90% to 95% observed once, and the top ten hold 5% to 7.5%.

The origin of this receptor is a human donor with breast cancer. V gene TRBV19 combines with J gene TRBJ2-3; D is ambiguous. Specimen collection occurred from a patient treated with IRX-2 immunotherapy. The CDR3 sequence: CASSLRTDTQYF. CDR3 DNA sequence: TGTGCCAGTAGTCTACGGACAGATACGCAGTATTTT. Full variable domain (outside the CDR3, taken from reference TRBV19 and TRBJ2-3): DGGITQSPKYLFRKEGQNVTLSCEQNLNHDAMYWYRQDPGQGLRLIYYSQIVNDFQKGDIAEGYSVSREKKESFPLTVTSAQKNPTAFYLCASSLRTDTQYFGPGTRLTVL.